This is a list of T cell receptor beta chains from one sample in a study of human T cells and chemical hapten exposure. Using its own MiXCR run on the RACE reads, TCRdb lists one record per CDR3 protein. The data contain 190,000 or so distinct CDR3 sequences, more than 25% of them singletons. The sample was whole blood, taken in connection with sensitization to the hapten diphenylcyclopropenone (DPC). All receptors derive from a woman aged 25 to 39 with alopecia areata. Some clones in this sample may be carry-over from other donors' samples. CDR3s include the opening cysteine and the closing phenylalanine or tryptophan. The order of the fields is CDR3 DNA, CDR3 protein, clone size, D gene, V gene, J gene. The D gene is left open where the match is weak. Size is omitted from some rows. Given values are once, few, many or a class for expanded clones.

cdr3_nt: TGTGCCAGCCTAGCGGGAGGGACAGATACGCAGTATTTT
cdr3_aa: CASLAGGTDTQYF
clone_size: NA
d_call: TRBD2
v_call: TRBV6-2/TRBV6-3
j_call: TRBJ2-3

cdr3_nt: TGTGCCAGCAGCTTAGGTCTATGGCAACTCTATGGCTACACCTTC
cdr3_aa: CASSLGLWQLYGYTF
clone_size: few
d_call: NA
v_call: TRBV7-2
j_call: TRBJ1-2

cdr3_nt: TGTGCCAGCAGCTTAAGTCTGCGGGAGTCGATGAATGAGCAGTTCTTC
cdr3_aa: CASSLSLRESMNEQFF
clone_size: few
d_call: TRBD2
v_call: TRBV11-1
j_call: TRBJ2-1

cdr3_nt: TGCGCCAGCAGTGCCAGTCGAGCGGGAGTACGGTACGAGCAGTACTTC
cdr3_aa: CASSASRAGVRYEQYF
clone_size: NA
d_call: TRBD2
v_call: TRBV10-2
j_call: TRBJ2-7

cdr3_nt: TGTGCCAGCAGCTTATCCGGGATAAGGCGGGAGACCCAGTACTTC
cdr3_aa: CASSLSGIRRETQYF
clone_size: few
d_call: NA
v_call: TRBV11-2
j_call: TRBJ2-5

cdr3_nt: TGTGCCAGCAGTAAAACGACAGTATCGGAGCGAACTAATGAAAAACTGTTTTTT
cdr3_aa: CASSKTTVSERTNEKLFF
clone_size: NA
d_call: NA
v_call: TRBV6-6
j_call: TRBJ1-4

cdr3_nt: TGTGCCAGCAGCCTACTCCCCGACGGAAATCAGCCCCAGCATTTT
cdr3_aa: CASSLLPDGNQPQHF
clone_size: few
d_call: NA
v_call: TRBV7-8
j_call: TRBJ1-5

cdr3_nt: TGCGCCAGCACCTTGACAGGCCTCCTCACAGATACGCAGTATTTT
cdr3_aa: CASTLTGLLTDTQYF
clone_size: NA
d_call: NA
v_call: TRBV5-1
j_call: TRBJ2-3

cdr3_nt: TGTGCCAGCTCACCAGATGGGACAGACAGTAGCAATCAGCCCCAGCATTTT
cdr3_aa: CASSPDGTDSSNQPQHF
clone_size: once
d_call: TRBD1
v_call: TRBV18
j_call: TRBJ1-5

cdr3_nt: TGTGCCAGCAGCGTTGGACAGGGGGCATGGGAGCCCCAGCATTTT
cdr3_aa: CASSVGQGAWEPQHF
clone_size: NA
d_call: TRBD1
v_call: TRBV7-2
j_call: TRBJ1-5

cdr3_nt: TGTGCCAGCAGCTTCCAGGGCCACGAGCAGTACTTC
cdr3_aa: CASSFQGHEQYF
clone_size: few
d_call: NA
v_call: TRBV5-6
j_call: TRBJ2-7

cdr3_nt: TGCAGTGCTCCAGGGGGCCACAATTCACCCCTCCACTTT
cdr3_aa: CSAPGGHNSPLHF
clone_size: NA
d_call: TRBD1
v_call: TRBV20-1
j_call: TRBJ1-6

cdr3_nt: TGTGCCAGCAGTTTAACAGCAGTATCTGGAAACACCATATATTTT
cdr3_aa: CASSLTAVSGNTIYF
clone_size: few
d_call: NA
v_call: TRBV28
j_call: TRBJ1-3

cdr3_nt: TGTGCCAGCAGCCAAGGACAGCAGCCCCAGCATTTT
cdr3_aa: CASSQGQQPQHF
clone_size: NA
d_call: NA
v_call: TRBV7-8
j_call: TRBJ1-5

cdr3_nt: TGTGCCACCAGCAGAGTTATCTCAGGGGACTATGGCTACACCTTC
cdr3_aa: CATSRVISGDYGYTF
clone_size: NA
d_call: NA
v_call: TRBV15
j_call: TRBJ1-2

cdr3_nt: TGTGCCAGCAGAGGGGGGTCACAAGAAAAACTGTTTTTT
cdr3_aa: CASRGGSQEKLFF
clone_size: NA
d_call: NA
v_call: TRBV28
j_call: TRBJ1-4

cdr3_nt: TGCAGTGCTAGAGGCGGGACAGGATCTTGGTATGGCTACACCTTC
cdr3_aa: CSARGGTGSWYGYTF
clone_size: NA
d_call: TRBD1
v_call: TRBV20-1
j_call: TRBJ1-2

cdr3_nt: TGTGCCAGCAGCATAGGACTAGCGGGGGAATACGAGCAGTACTTC
cdr3_aa: CASSIGLAGEYEQYF
clone_size: NA
d_call: TRBD2
v_call: TRBV11-2
j_call: TRBJ2-7

cdr3_nt: TGTGCCACCAGCAAGACAAATGAGCAGTTCTTC
cdr3_aa: CATSKTNEQFF
clone_size: few
d_call: NA
v_call: TRBV15
j_call: TRBJ2-1

cdr3_nt: TGCAGTGCTAGTGCAGGGGGAAGCAATCAGCCCCAGCATTTT
cdr3_aa: CSASAGGSNQPQHF
clone_size: NA
d_call: TRBD1
v_call: TRBV20-1
j_call: TRBJ1-5

cdr3_nt: TGTGCCAGCAGTCGGACAGGGAGAAGAAACACTGAAGCTTTCTTT
cdr3_aa: CASSRTGRRNTEAFF
clone_size: many
d_call: TRBD1
v_call: TRBV7-2
j_call: TRBJ1-1

cdr3_nt: TGCGGTGCTGAGGGACTAGCGGGAGGGAAAGATACGCAGTATTTT
cdr3_aa: CGAEGLAGGKDTQYF
clone_size: few
d_call: TRBD2
v_call: TRBV20-1
j_call: TRBJ2-3

cdr3_nt: TGTGCCACTCAACAGGGGGGGGATCAGCCCCAGCATTTT
cdr3_aa: CATQQGGDQPQHF
clone_size: many
d_call: TRBD1
v_call: TRBV10-3
j_call: TRBJ1-5

cdr3_nt: TGTGCTAGTGGTTCGTATACAGGGAAGGGGTCCTACGAGCAGTACTTC
cdr3_aa: CASGSYTGKGSYEQYF
clone_size: NA
d_call: NA
v_call: TRBV12-5
j_call: TRBJ2-7